The present T cell receptor beta chain was sequenced within a study of prognosis after radiotherapy for stage I lung cancer. By two-round multiplex PCR, the TCR beta CDR3 was amplified from genomic DNA. Primers (each specific to one TRBV or TRBJ gene) were used in first-round PCR. TCRdb re-called the multiplex PCR reads through MiXCR, storing one row per CDR3 protein. Of 59,000 or so distinct CDR3 sequences in the sample, more than 25% were seen once. This clonotype was observed many times. Germline loops: CDR1 KGHSH, CDR2 LQKENI. The CDR3 is 14 amino acids. Trimming at V came to 4 bases and at J to 1 base, leaving 2 bases not matched to a gene.

The source was PBMCs, collected before or after stereotactic body radiation therapy (not recorded which). This chain joins TRBV18 and TRBJ2-5; TRBD1 matches at 8 bases. The receptor's source is a donor aged 50 or older with non-small cell lung cancer. The CDR3 here is CASSRGTGQETQYF. CDR3 DNA sequence: TGTGCCAGCTCACGAGGGACAGGCCAAGAGACCCAGTACTTC.